This T cell receptor (beta chain) is from a study of cytomegalovirus exposure and HLA in healthy donors. Many counts were recorded for this clone. What it binds is not known. The PCR was carried out with 60 Vbeta primers and 13 Jbeta primers. Per the authors' pipeline: A follow-up analysis tallied some 80 million unique TCR beta chains, roughly 11 million shared. The method was immunoSEQ multiplex PCR; TCRdb's version includes in-frame clones alone and lacks a portion of them. V, J and clone size are those of that table, while D and trimming were read from the DNA. The sample shows about 140,000 clones, approximately 78% of them seen only once. Study results and limitations: Testing in vitro showed a few CMV-associated chains specific for CMV antigens. The study dropped some indistinguishable V segments, TRBV6-2 and TRBV6-3 among them. Apparent HLA restriction characterized most CMV-associated TCR beta chains in a later analysis.

V lost 0 bases and J lost 5, with 11 bases in between. There are 15 residues in the CDR3. Germline values: CDR1 ENHRY, CDR2 SYGVKD. The material sequenced was PBMCs. The rearrangement links TRBV10-3 to TRBJ2-1; a possible D gene is TRBD1 (6 bases). The sequence was collected from a woman younger than 30 in good health and CMV-seropositive. The CDR3 DNA reads TGTGCCATCAGTGAGTCGACACAGGGCGACAATGAGCAGTTCTTC. This gives the protein CAISESTQGDNEQFF.